The present T cell receptor (beta chain) was sequenced within a study of CD8+CD57+ T cells in acquired aplastic anemia. Sequencing involved patients with CD8+CD57+ cell expansion previously shown by flow cytometry. The CDR3 runs to 13 residues. CDR1 is LNHDA and CDR2 is SQIVND in the germline V gene (reference sequence). The V gene lost 2 bases and the J gene lost 7 bases, with 6 bases spanning the gap. Genomic DNA served as template for TCR beta VDJ and CDR3 profiling. Each CDR3 protein is one row after TCRdb ran MiXCR on the reads. The data contain about 150,000 distinct CDR3 sequences, over 40% of them seen just once; the ten biggest clones take up roughly 3.5%. This clonotype was recorded a few times.

The chain couples TRBV19 to TRBJ1-6; no firm D call. The sample comprised sorted CD4+, CD8+, or CD8+CD57+ T cells (not recorded which) from PBMCs. The receptor's source is a human donor with aplastic anemia. The CDR3 bases are TGTGCCAGTAGTATAACGTCGAATTCACCCCTCCACTTT. This codes for CASSITSNSPLHF.